A selection of T cell receptor beta chains follows, all from one sample in a study of T-cell memory formation after mild COVID-19. TCRdb re-analysed the 5' RACE reads in MiXCR, keeping a single row per CDR3 protein. The sample contains about 320,000 distinct CDR3 sequences, roughly an eighth of which appear only once. The sample consisted of PBMCs or a T cell subset sorted from them (not recorded which). These receptors were obtained from a man younger than 30 who had mild COVID-19 (a few samples of this study predate the infection). Cell type and time point are not known. The CDR3 runs from the conserved cysteine through the conserved F or W. The D gene is left open where the match is weak. Clone size is stated in some rows and not others, as once, few, many or a class when expanded.

TRBV9	-	few	TRBJ2-3	TGTGCCAGCAGCGTAGGGGCGCCCGGGGATACGCAGTATTTT	CASSVGAPGDTQYF
TRBV5-1	-	-	TRBJ2-2	TGCGCCAGCAGCTTGCTCCCCGGGGCGGCCACCGGGGAGCTGTTTTTT	CASSLLPGAATGELFF
TRBV4-1	-	few	TRBJ2-7	TGCGCCAGCAGCCAAGATGGTGCCAGGGTGAGTGAGCAGTACTTC	CASSQDGARVSEQYF
TRBV29-1	-	-	TRBJ2-1	TGCAGCGTTCAGGGGGGCCGTTACAATGAGCAGTTCTTC	CSVQGGRYNEQFF
TRBV20-1	TRBD1	-	TRBJ1-6	TGCAGTGCTCGGGGACAGGAGGCACCCCTCCACTTT	CSARGQEAPLHF
TRBV6-5	-	-	TRBJ1-6	TGTGCCAGCAGTTACTTTCAGGGTGGTAATTCACCCCTCCACTTT	CASSYFQGGNSPLHF
TRBV29-1	-	-	TRBJ2-7	TGCAGCGTGTTCAGTCCAGGGGCCGAGCAGTACTTC	CSVFSPGAEQYF
TRBV12-3/TRBV12-4	-	-	TRBJ2-3	TGTGCCAGCAGCCGGGACTTTACCATAGATACGCAGTATTTT	CASSRDFTIDTQYF
TRBV7-3	TRBD2	-	TRBJ2-3	TGTGCCAGCAGCCTCCAGGCGGGGGGGTCAAATACGCAGTATTTT	CASSLQAGGSNTQYF
TRBV7-9	TRBD2	many	TRBJ2-1	TGTGCCAGCAGCCCCCCTAGCGGGGGCGGCGATGAGCAGTTCTTC	CASSPPSGGGDEQFF
TRBV5-1	TRBD2	-	TRBJ2-7	TGCGCCAGCAGCTTAAGCGGGGGGAACTACGAGCAGTACTTC	CASSLSGGNYEQYF
TRBV20-1	TRBD2	few	TRBJ2-2	TGCAGTGCACCTAACCCGGGGACTAGCGGGTGGAACACCGGGGAGCTGTTTTTT	CSAPNPGTSGWNTGELFF
TRBV15	-	-	TRBJ2-1	TGTGCCACCAGCAGCCGTGGCGGTGAGCAGTTCTTC	CATSSRGGEQFF
TRBV6-2/TRBV6-3	-	-	TRBJ1-5	TGTGCCAGCTGGACGGGACGGGGCAATCAGCCCCAGCATTTT	CASWTGRGNQPQHF
TRBV18	TRBD2	-	TRBJ2-7	TGTGCCAGCTCACAACTAGCGGGGGACCACTACGAGCAGTACTTC	CASSQLAGDHYEQYF
TRBV5-1	TRBD1	-	TRBJ1-2	TGCGCCAGCAGACCGACAGGAGGGGGCCTCTATGGCTACACCTTC	CASRPTGGGLYGYTF
TRBV7-6	TRBD2	few	TRBJ2-5	TGTGCCAGCAGCCGCCTCGGGGGGGCCTGGGAGACCCAGTACTTC	CASSRLGGAWETQYF
TRBV12-3/TRBV12-4	TRBD2	-	TRBJ2-4	TGTGCCAGCCTCAGGGTGGGGGAGGGGCCCGGAAACATTCAGTACTTC	CASLRVGEGPGNIQYF
TRBV5-1	TRBD1	many	TRBJ2-2	TGCGCCAGCAGCCCCGGACAGGGGGTGTTCGCGAACACCGGGGAGCTGTTTTTT	CASSPGQGVFANTGELFF
TRBV12-3/TRBV12-4	-	few	TRBJ2-5	TGTGCCAGCAGTTTTTTGGGGTCCCAGTACTTC	CASSFLGSQYF
TRBV3-1	-	few	TRBJ1-5	TGTGCCAGCAGCCAGGGAGTTCAGCCCCAGCATTTT	CASSQGVQPQHF
TRBV7-9	-	-	TRBJ2-1	TGTGCCAGCAGCTTAGTCGGGGAGTCCTACAATGAGCAGTTCTTC	CASSLVGESYNEQFF
TRBV5-5	-	few	TRBJ2-6	TGTGCCAGCAGCTTGGACAACCCCCGGGCCAACGTCCTGACTTTC	CASSLDNPRANVLTF
TRBV30	TRBD2	few	TRBJ2-3	TGTGCCTGCAATACGGGGGGGGCGGATACGCAGTATTTT	CACNTGGADTQYF
TRBV7-2	-	-	TRBJ1-3	TGTGCCAGCAGCCGCTCTGTCACGGGGGTGGACACCATATATTTT	CASSRSVTGVDTIYF
TRBV5-1	-	-	TRBJ2-3	TGCGCCAGCAGCGCCTCCAGAGCCCGGTTGAACACAGATACGCAGTATTTT	CASSASRARLNTDTQYF
TRBV29-1	-	few	TRBJ1-5	TGCAGCGTTGCAGGGGATAAGGGCAATCAGCCCCAGCATTTT	CSVAGDKGNQPQHF
TRBV2	-	many	TRBJ2-7	TGTGCCAGCAGTGGCGTCGGGGGGCTCGAGCAGTACTTC	CASSGVGGLEQYF
TRBV5-1	-	few	TRBJ1-6	TGCGCCAGCAGCCCACGCGCAAGTGTGCGGGATTCACCCCTCCACTTT	CASSPRASVRDSPLHF
TRBV20-1	TRBD1	-	TRBJ2-2	TGCAGTGCTACAGGGGGCGCGAACACCGGGGAGCTGTTTTTT	CSATGGANTGELFF
TRBV7-2	-	-	TRBJ1-2	TGTGCCAGCAGCTTAGCTGGGCGGGGGTCCCCCTCTTTC	CASSLAGRGSPSF
TRBV6-2/TRBV6-3	-	-	TRBJ2-5	TGTGCCAGCAGTTACGGAACCAACCAAGAGACCCAGTACTTC	CASSYGTNQETQYF
TRBV9	-	-	TRBJ2-1	TGTGCCAGCAGCGCCTCCCCGCGGGTCGCCCATTACAATGAGCAGTTCTTC	CASSASPRVAHYNEQFF
TRBV27	-	many	TRBJ2-3	TGTGCCAGCAGTTTGTCTTGGGCAGATACGCAGTATTTT	CASSLSWADTQYF
TRBV30	-	few	TRBJ1-6	TGTGCCTGGGGTCAGGGGAGCGATTCACCCCTCCACTTT	CAWGQGSDSPLHF
TRBV4-3	-	-	TRBJ2-3	TGCGCCAGCAGCCAAGGTCCCCGGGGCAACGCCAAACAAGCCTACATGGTCACAGATACGCAGTATTTT	CASSQGPRGNAKQAYMVTDTQYF